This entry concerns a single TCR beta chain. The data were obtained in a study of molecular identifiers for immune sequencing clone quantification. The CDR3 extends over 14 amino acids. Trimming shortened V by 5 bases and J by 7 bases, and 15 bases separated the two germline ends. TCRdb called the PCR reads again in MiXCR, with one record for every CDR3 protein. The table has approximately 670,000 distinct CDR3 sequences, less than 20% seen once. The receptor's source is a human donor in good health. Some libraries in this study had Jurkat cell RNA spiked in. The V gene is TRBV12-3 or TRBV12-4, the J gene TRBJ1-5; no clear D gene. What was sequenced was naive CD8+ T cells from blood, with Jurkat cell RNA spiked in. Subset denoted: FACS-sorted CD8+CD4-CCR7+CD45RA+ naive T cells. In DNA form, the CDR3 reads TGTGCCAGCAGTACTGGCGGGGTTAGCCAGCCCCAGCATTTT. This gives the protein CASSTGGVSQPQHF.